This entry features one T cell receptor beta chain sequence. What it recognizes is unknown. RNA transcripts yielded amplified TCR beta CDR3 regions. HTBI primers were employed in a first-round RT-PCR of the TCR CDR3. TCRdb reprocessed the multiplex PCR reads with MiXCR, giving one entry per CDR3 protein. This table holds almost 600,000 distinct CDR3 sequences, approximately 15% found once. This specimen comes from a study of T cells in Graves' hyperthyroidism and ophthalmopathy. Findings and caveats of the study: A 13 V-J signature model discriminated ophthalmopathy versus stable hyperthyroidism.

Diagnostic assessment was based on clinical symptoms, serum thyroxine and TRAb, thyroid ultrasound and orbital computed tomography. Each 10 ml fresh peripheral blood draw supplied the PBMCs. With 5 bases clipped from V and 8 bases from J, the junction kept 9 bases outside the gene matches. This CDR3 has 16 amino acids. CDR1 is PRHDT and CDR2 is FYEKMQ in the germline V gene (reference sequence). The TCR sequence derives from a woman in her 30s with Graves' hyperthyroidism that later progressed to Graves' ophthalmopathy. The specimen was blood. The rearrangement uses TRBV13 and TRBJ2-1; 13 nucleotides match TRBD2. CDR3 loop: CASSATGTSGNDEQFF. CDR3 nucleotides: TGTGCCAGCAGCGCAACCGGGACTAGCGGGAACGATGAGCAGTTCTTC.